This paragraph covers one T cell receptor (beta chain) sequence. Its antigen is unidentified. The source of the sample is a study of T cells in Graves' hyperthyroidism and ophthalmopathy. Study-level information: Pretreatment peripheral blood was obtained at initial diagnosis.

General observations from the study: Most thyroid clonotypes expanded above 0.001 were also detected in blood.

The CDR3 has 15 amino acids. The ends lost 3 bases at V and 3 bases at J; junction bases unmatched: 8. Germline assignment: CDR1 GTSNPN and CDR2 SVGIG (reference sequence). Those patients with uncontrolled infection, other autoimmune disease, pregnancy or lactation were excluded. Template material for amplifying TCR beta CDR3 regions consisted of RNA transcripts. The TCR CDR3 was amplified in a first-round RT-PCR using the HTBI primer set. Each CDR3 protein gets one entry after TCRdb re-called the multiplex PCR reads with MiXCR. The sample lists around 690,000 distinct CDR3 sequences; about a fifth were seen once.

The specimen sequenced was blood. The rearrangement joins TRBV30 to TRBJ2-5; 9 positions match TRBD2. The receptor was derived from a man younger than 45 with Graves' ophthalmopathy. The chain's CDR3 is CAWRSYAGGKETQYF. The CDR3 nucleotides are TGTGCCTGGAGGTCCTATGCGGGGGGGAAAGAGACCCAGTACTTC.